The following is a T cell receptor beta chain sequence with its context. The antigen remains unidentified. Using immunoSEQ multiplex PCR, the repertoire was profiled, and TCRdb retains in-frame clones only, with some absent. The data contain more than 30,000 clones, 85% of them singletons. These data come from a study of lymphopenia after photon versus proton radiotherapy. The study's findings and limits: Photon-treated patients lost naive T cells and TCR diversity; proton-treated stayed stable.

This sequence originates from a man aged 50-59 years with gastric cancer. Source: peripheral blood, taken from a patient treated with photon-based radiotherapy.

The CDR3 spells CANGTSGRYEQYF. The DNA of the CDR3 is TGTGCCAACGGGACTAGCGGGAGGTACGAGCAGTACTTC. V usage is TRBV21-1 and J usage is TRBJ2-7; the table's D gene call, TRBD2, was not cross checked with the DNA. TRBV21-1 is recorded as a pseudogene. This CDR3 has 13 residues.